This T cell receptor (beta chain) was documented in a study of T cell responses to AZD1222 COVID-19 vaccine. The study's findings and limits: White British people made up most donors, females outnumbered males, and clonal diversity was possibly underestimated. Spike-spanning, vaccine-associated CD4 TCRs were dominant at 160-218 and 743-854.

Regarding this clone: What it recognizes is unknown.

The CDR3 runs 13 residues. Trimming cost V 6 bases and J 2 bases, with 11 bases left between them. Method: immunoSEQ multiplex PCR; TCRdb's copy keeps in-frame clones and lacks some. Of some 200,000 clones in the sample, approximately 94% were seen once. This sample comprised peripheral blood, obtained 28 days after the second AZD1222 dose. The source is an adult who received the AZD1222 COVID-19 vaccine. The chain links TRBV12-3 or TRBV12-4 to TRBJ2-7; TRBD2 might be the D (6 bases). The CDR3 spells CASRRTGAYEQYF. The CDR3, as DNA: TGTGCCAGCAGACGGACGGGGGCCTACGAGCAGTACTTC.